This T cell receptor (beta chain) was identified in a study of PD-1 blockade in classical Hodgkin lymphoma. Generated by immunoSEQ multiplex PCR, the TCRdb table keeps only in-frame clones and is missing some. The sample has 25,000 to 40,000 clones, around 82% seen once. Trimming removed 5 bases at V and 9 bases at J, with 23 bases between. There are 15 residues in the CDR3. CDR1 SGHAT and CDR2 FQNNGV come from the germline V gene. General observations from the study: Significant TCR diversity gains by C4D1 occurred in CD4+ but not CD8+ cells.

As concerns this clone: The antigen is not known.

Time point of the sample: cycle 4 day 1 (C4D1), after 6 weeks of nivolumab. Each patient experienced a relapse that followed autologous stem cell transplantation, and brentuximab vedotin exposure varied. Patients' outcomes at their best amounted to complete response, partial response or progressive disease. The chain has TRBV11-2 and TRBJ2-7, with D possibly being TRBD1 or TRBD2 (6 bases each). The receptor's source is a human donor with classical Hodgkin lymphoma. The specimen was peripheral blood mononuclear cells (PBMCs), collected before the fourth cycle of nivolumab. The CDR3 protein is CASSPMGGPLDSQYF. The CDR3 region has the DNA TGTGCCAGCAGCCCTATGGGGGGCCCCCTGGACTCGCAGTACTTC.